Reported below is one T cell receptor beta chain. Its target is not known. Trimming cost V 1 base and J 5 bases, with 8 bases left between them. CDR1 LGHNT and CDR2 FRNRAP come from the germline V gene. The CDR3 covers 13 residues. The data were taken from a study of cytotoxic CD8 clonotypes in ibrutinib-treated CLL. Study-wide findings and caveats: Public clonotypes showed up rarely, and on treatment they shrank or held steady. Upon ibrutinib response clonality rose, and upon progression it fell back toward baseline.

Libraries were prepared by immunoSEQ multiplex PCR; TCRdb keeps only in-frame clonotypes and omits some of them. The sample has fewer than 50,000 clones; more than 60% are singletons. The TCR sequence derives from a human donor with chronic lymphocytic leukemia. The V and J genes are TRBV12-5 and TRBJ1-1, with a tentative D call TRBD1 (5 bases). This specimen was PBMCs, taken after 12 months of ibrutinib treatment. Here the CDR3 reads CASGLAGWTEAFF. The CDR3 nucleotides are TGTGCTAGTGGTTTGGCAGGGTGGACTGAAGCTTTCTTT.